These 18 T cell receptor beta chains were sequenced from one sample in a study of T cells in Graves' hyperthyroidism and ophthalmopathy. Amplified TCR beta CDR3 regions came from RNA transcripts. Carried out on the TCR CDR3, a first-round RT-PCR used the HTBI primer set. TCRdb fed the multiplex PCR reads into MiXCR, producing one record per CDR3 protein. The table lists hundreds of thousands of distinct CDR3 sequences, approximately 14% of them singletons, with less than 6% in the top ten. The sample was blood. All receptors come from a woman younger than 45 with Graves' hyperthyroidism that later progressed to Graves' ophthalmopathy.

This clonotype has at least ten counts. The V and J genes are TRBV4-3 and TRBJ2-7; 7 bases line up with TRBD2. Germline V gene data show CDR1 as LGHNA and CDR2 as YSLEER. V was clipped by 1 base and J by 3 bases; unmatched bases: 6. CDR3 length: 15 residues. DNA of the CDR3: TGCGCCAGCAGCCAAGTTGCGGGAGTTCTCTACGAGCAGTACTTC. Its protein is CASSQVAGVLYEQYF.

This clonotype was recorded at least ten times. The V gene is TRBV11-2, the J gene TRBJ2-3; 8 positions match TRBD2. The CDR3 covers 19 residues. V gave up 4 bases and J gave up 2 bases; unmatched junction bases: 17. CDR1 is SGHAT and CDR2 is FQNNGV in the germline V gene. In DNA form, the CDR3 reads TGTGCCAGCAGCTGGCCCTTACGGGAGGGAATAGGCAACACAGATACGCAGTATTTT. Amino acid sequence: CASSWPLREGIGNTDTQYF.

This clonotype was recorded many times. V and J are TRBV18 and TRBJ2-3, with 7 bases identical to TRBD2. The CDR3 totals 14 residues. With 6 bases clipped from V and 5 bases from J, the junction kept 8 bases outside the gene matches. Germline CDR1 and CDR2: KGHSH and LQKENI. CDR3 DNA: TGTGCCAGCTCTAGACTAGCCGGGGGAGATACGCAGTATTTT. It yields the protein CASSRLAGGDTQYF.

This clonotype occurred many times. The J gene is TRBJ1-1, the V gene TRBV12-3 or TRBV12-4; D unresolved. The CDR3 is 13 amino acids. Between the trimmed V and J ends, which lost 10 bases and 4 bases, there was a span of 16 bases. CDR3 loop: CATKPGVGTEAFF. CDR3 DNA: TGTGCCACTAAGCCAGGTGTAGGCACTGAAGCTTTCTTT.

The table lists this clonotype with many counts. This chain links TRBV24-1 with TRBJ1-1; D remains ambiguous. Per germline, CDR1 KGHDR and CDR2 SFDVKD. V was clipped by 11 bases and J by 1 base, with 10 bases between them. CDR3 length: 12 amino acids. The DNA for the CDR3 is TGTGCCAAACGGGAGGGGAACACTGAAGCTTTCTTT. This encodes CAKREGNTEAFF.

This rearrangement joins TRBV24-1 to TRBJ1-4; D call uncertain. V was pared by 6 bases and J by 3 bases, with 10 bases between. CDR3 size: 14 residues. Germline loops: CDR1 KGHDR, CDR2 SFDVKD. CDR3 loop: CATSSGEANEKLFF. CDR3 coding DNA: TGTGCCACCAGTTCCGGGGAAGCTAATGAAAAACTGTTTTTT.

J is TRBJ1-6 and V is TRBV20-1, with D possibly being TRBD1 (6 bases). Trimming took off 4 bases at V and 2 bases at J, with 9 bases between the two ends. This CDR3 comprises 14 residues. Per the germline V gene, CDR1 is DFQATT and CDR2 is SNEGSKA (reference sequence). The CDR3 region is CSATRDTYNSPLHF. In DNA, the CDR3 is TGCAGTGCTACGAGGGACACCTATAATTCACCCCTCCACTTT.

This clonotype was counted ten times or more. The rearrangement uses TRBV11-3 and TRBJ1-1, with TRBD1 as a possible D gene (5 bases). The CDR3 has 14 residues. Per the germline V gene, CDR1 is SGHNT and CDR2 is YENEEA. Trimming took 1 base from V and 3 from J, leaving 9 bases between them. The CDR3 is CASSLVPTDTEAFF. The CDR3 DNA reads as TGTGCCAGCAGCTTAGTACCGACAGACACTGAAGCTTTCTTT.

CDR3 protein: CASSQQTGGSEQFF. The CDR3 DNA sequence: TGCGCCAGCAGCCAACAAACAGGGGGCAGTGAGCAGTTCTTC. The J gene is TRBJ2-1, the V gene TRBV4-1; TRBD1 aligns across 9 bases. The germline gives CDR1 MGHRA, CDR2 YSYEKL. The CDR3 has 14 amino acids. V lost 2 bases to trimming and J lost 9 bases; unmatched junction nucleotides: 5.

This clonotype was detected many times. The V and J genes are TRBV12-3 or TRBV12-4 and TRBJ2-5; 8 bases are a match to TRBD1. This CDR3 has 16 residues. Trimming cost V 1 base and J 5 bases; bases outside gene matches: 9. The CDR3 DNA reads as TGTGCCAGCAGTTTAGGCGGTCAGGGGGCTAAGGAGACCCAGTACTTC. Protein sequence: CASSLGGQGAKETQYF.

The chain carries TRBV10-3 and TRBJ1-2; tentative D call: TRBD1 (5 bases). Germline values: CDR1 ENHRY, CDR2 SYGVKD. The CDR3 spans 16 residues. V dropped 2 bases and J dropped 5 bases, with 18 bases sitting between them. CDR3: CAISEPAQVREYGYTF. The CDR3 DNA follows: TGTGCCATCAGTGAGCCCGCTCAAGTCAGGGAGTATGGCTACACCTTC.

This clonotype showed up many times. This rearrangement joins TRBV24-1 to TRBJ2-1; TRBD1 matches at 8 bases. The V gene's germline CDR1 is KGHDR and CDR2 SFDVKD. J was trimmed by 0 bases and V by 8 bases; bases with no gene match: 5. The CDR3 is 15 residues long. CDR3 protein: CATIGTGGSYNEQFF. CDR3 sequence (DNA): TGTGCCACCATCGGAACAGGGGGCTCCTACAATGAGCAGTTCTTC.

In this sample, this clonotype turned up many times. The chain recombines TRBV2 with TRBJ2-4; the D is unclear. The CDR3 consists of 13 residues. Between the trimmed V and J ends, which lost 2 bases and 8 bases, there was a span of 10 bases. Germline lookup yields CDR1 SNHLY and CDR2 FYNNEI. The CDR3 loop is CASSETRDDIQYF. DNA for the CDR3: TGTGCCAGCAGTGAAACCCGTGATGACATTCAGTACTTC.

In this sample, this clonotype turned up many times. The rearrangement joins TRBV24-1 to TRBJ2-5; D perhaps matches TRBD2 (6 bases). CDR3 length: 12 amino acids. V lost 3 bases and J 5 bases, leaving 6 bases between the germline ends. CDR1 is KGHDR, CDR2 SFDVKD, per germline. This chain's CDR3 is CATSDRGETQYF. The DNA of the CDR3 is TGTGCCACCAGTGATCGGGGGGAGACCCAGTACTTC.

This clonotype appeared many times. V usage is TRBV6-1 and J usage is TRBJ1-6; no reliable D call. Trimming pared 2 bases from V and 9 bases from J, leaving 11 bases between. The length of the CDR3 is 14 residues. Germline loops: CDR1 MNHNS, CDR2 SASEGT. The chain's CDR3 is CASSESDGRSPLHF. The CDR3, as DNA: TGTGCCAGCAGTGAAAGTGACGGACGTTCACCCCTCCACTTT.

Many counts were recorded for this clonotype. The V and J genes are TRBV19 and TRBJ2-7, with 7 positions matching TRBD2. The germline V gene encodes CDR1 LNHDA and CDR2 SQIVND (reference sequence). V lost 7 bases, J lost 5 bases, and 11 bases stayed unmatched. The length of the CDR3 is 14 residues. The CDR3 sequence is CASTRTSRVHEQYF. In DNA form, the CDR3 reads TGTGCCAGTACGAGGACTAGTAGGGTCCACGAGCAGTACTTC.

This clonotype was seen a few times. The J gene is TRBJ2-1, the V gene TRBV7-9; possibly TRBD2 for D (5 bases). The CDR3 covers 12 residues. CDR1 and CDR2 (germline): SEHNR, FQNEAQ (reference sequence). The V end was cut by 4 bases, the J end by 8 bases, with 9 bases between. CDR3 nucleotide sequence: TGTGCCAGCAGCTCTTATAGCGATGAGCAGTTCTTC. It is translated as CASSSYSDEQFF.

This clonotype was counted ten times or more. V is TRBV7-2 and J is TRBJ1-2; TRBD1 might be the D (6 bases). The CDR3 is 12 residues long. The germline V gene has CDR1 SGHTA and CDR2 FQGNSA. V lost 5 bases to trimming and J lost 6 bases, with 10 bases between them. DNA of the CDR3: TGTGCCAGCAGCAGGGACACGAATGGCTACACCTTC. It translates to CASSRDTNGYTF. Using reference TRBV7-2 and TRBJ1-2 for the parts outside the CDR3, the full variable domain is GAGVSQSPSNKVTEKGKDVELRCDPISGHTALYWYRQSLGQGLEFLIYFQGNSAPDKSGLPSDRFSAERTGGSVSTLTIQRTQQEDSAVYLCASSRDTNGYTFGSGTRLTVV.